This T cell receptor (beta chain) came from a study of blood T cell repertoires in COVID-19 (dated by TCRdb to 2018 to 2020). Turning to the overall study: The collaborator samples originated in the United States, Italy and Spain and spanned the acute and convalescent phases of COVID-19. The prospective study material was composed of cDNA or gDNA derived from T cells, B-cell-depleted T cells, or PBMCs. The samples were drawn from two sources: the first 160 participants of the ongoing ImmuneRACE study, and over 950 subjects contributed by 6 global collaborators. Subjects who had been exposed to COVID-19, were actively infected with it, or had recovered from it provided the deeply sampled blood TCRbeta repertoires that made up the dataset. Nearly every sample came with metadata listing a de-identified subject ID, COVID-19 status, age in years and sex. The repertoires were released in a freely available public database intended as a resource for research on the immune response to SARS-CoV-2. Where available, HLA class I and class II types were obtained from metadata supplied by the sample provider rather than from assay-based typing.

Summary of the overall study and its limitations: The quantity of clinical and demographic metadata differed by source and by participant and was supplied without curation.

TCRbeta CDR3 regions were amplified from genomic DNA using the immunoSEQ Assay, a bias-controlled multiplex PCR. For the original study's pipeline: The number of nucleated cells in each sample was estimated from the amplification of reference gene primers within the assay. To quantify the absolute abundance of each unique TCRbeta CDR3 rearrangement, sequence reads were collapsed and filtered. For each sample, productive Simpson clonality was calculated as the square root of Simpson's diversity index over productive rearrangements. In TCRdb, the immuneACCESS table is reduced to in-frame sequences with V and J assigned. These tables do not hold every clone; where another copy was compared, an unresolved V gene accounts for under half, and the others remain unexplained. D and trimming come from the DNA, and the V and J calls and clone size come from that table. In all, the sample holds approximately 200,000 clones, and approximately 80% of those were seen once. The ten largest make up around 11% of the sample.

Enrolling through a virtual design, the prospective study's participants ranged in age from about 18 to 89 years and lived across about two dozen United States geographic areas. In the prospective study, cohorts were assigned on the basis of participant-reported clinical history obtained from a screening survey and a study questionnaire. Recovered participants in ImmuneRACE Cohort 3 were defined as having two consecutive negative NP/OP PCR tests, clearance from a healthcare professional, or resolution of symptoms. In the prospective study, mobile phlebotomists collected whole blood, serum and a nasopharyngeal or oropharyngeal swab from each participant. Additional blood draws and questionnaires over an approximately two-month period could optionally be provided by prospective study participants. Prospective study blood samples were shipped either frozen or at room temperature before DNA extraction.

V is cut by 3 bases and J by 2 bases, and the space between the germline ends is 10 bases. Via the germline V gene, CDR1 is MDHEN and CDR2 SYDVKM. Measured from the cysteine to the phenylalanine, the CDR3 is 14 residues long. CDR3 DNA only is kept here, 42 bases in frame from base 1. This clone appeared a single time. Which antigen it targets is not known. No much larger clonotype is one base removed from it; base qualities were not supplied. The rearranged chain carries TRBV28 and TRBJ1-2; no D gene is confidently identified. This receptor was taken from a man aged 40-50 years who had recovered from COVID-19. The source material was PBMCs or T cells enriched from blood (not recorded which). The CDR3 loop reads CASSLGGPNYGYTF. The DNA reads TGTGCCAGCAGTTTGGGAGGGCCGAACTATGGCTACACCTTC.